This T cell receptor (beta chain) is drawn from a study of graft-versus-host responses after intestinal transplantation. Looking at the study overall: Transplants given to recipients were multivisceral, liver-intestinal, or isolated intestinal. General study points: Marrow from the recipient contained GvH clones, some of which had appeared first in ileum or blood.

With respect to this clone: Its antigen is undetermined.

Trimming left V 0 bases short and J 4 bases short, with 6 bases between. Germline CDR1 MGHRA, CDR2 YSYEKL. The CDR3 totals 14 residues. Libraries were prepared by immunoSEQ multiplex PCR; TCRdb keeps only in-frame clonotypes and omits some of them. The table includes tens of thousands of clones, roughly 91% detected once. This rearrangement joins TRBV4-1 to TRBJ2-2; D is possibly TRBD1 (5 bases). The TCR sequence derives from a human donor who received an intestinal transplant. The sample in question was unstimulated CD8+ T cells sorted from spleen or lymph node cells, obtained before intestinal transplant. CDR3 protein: CASSQEQATGELFF. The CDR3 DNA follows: TGCGCCAGCAGCCAAGAACAGGCCACCGGGGAGCTGTTTTTT.